This T cell receptor (beta chain) was observed in a study of blood T cell repertoires in COVID-19. Study summary: Both acute and convalescent COVID-19 samples were obtained from the United States, Italy and Spain. The analysed material was cDNA or gDNA that came from T cells, B-cell-depleted T cells, or PBMCs.

Per the authors' pipeline: Estimates of nucleated cell counts were drawn from the amplification of reference gene primers. Sequencing was performed with immunoSEQ multiplex PCR; in TCRdb, only in-frame clones are kept and a portion is missing. V and J calls and clone size are as listed in that table; D and trimming were resolved from the DNA. The table has about 440,000 clones, around nine tenths seen once. Germline V CDR1 and CDR2: MNHEY, SVGAGI. J was trimmed by 4 bases and V by 2 bases; bases with no gene match: 4. The CDR3 totals 16 residues. The origin of this receptor is a young woman with acute or convalescent COVID-19. The chain is built from TRBV6-5 and TRBJ2-2; 10 nucleotides match TRBD1. The specimen was peripheral blood. CDR3 residues: CASSYNGDRGTGELFF. The CDR3 DNA reads as TGTGCCAGCAGTTACAATGGGGACAGGGGCACCGGGGAGCTGTTTTTT.